These 32 T cell receptor beta chains originate from one sample sequenced in a study of monozygotic twins with inflammatory bowel disease. TCRdb reprocessed the 5' RACE reads and keeps a single row for each CDR3 protein, giving no DNA. The sample has approximately 420,000 distinct CDR3 sequences, and its top ten clones hold around 2.3%. Material: blood. These receptors were collected from a human donor with ulcerative colitis or Crohn's disease, or a healthy co-twin of an affected twin (not recorded which).

The chain recombines TRBV10-3 with TRBJ1-1. Germline-derived CDR1 and CDR2 are ENHRY and SYGVKD. The CDR3 is 12 residues long. The chain's CDR3 is CAILGENTEAFF.

V gene TRBV5-4 combines with J gene TRBJ2-5. The germline V gene encodes CDR1 SGHNT and CDR2 YYREEE (reference sequence). The CDR3 is 15 amino acids. This CDR3 reads CASSPIPSVQETQYF.

This chain joins TRBV9 and TRBJ1-1; there is no DNA to check the TCRdb D call of TRBD1. The CDR3 sequence is 14 residues long. Looked up from germline, CDR1 is SGDLS and CDR2 is YYNGEE. CDR3 in amino acids: CASSPPSLEPSLSF. Based on the CDR3 plus reference TRBV9 and TRBJ1-1, the full variable domain is DSGVTQTPKHLITATGQRVTLRCSPRSGDLSVYWYQQSLDQGLQFLIQYYNGEERAKGNILERFSAQQFPDLHSELNLSSLELGDSALYFCASSPPSLEPSLSFGQGTRLTVV.

The chain employs TRBV7-9 and TRBJ1-1; the TCRdb call, TRBD1, lacks DNA for checking. The CDR3 is made up of 16 amino acids. The germline gives CDR1 SEHNR, CDR2 FQNEAQ (reference sequence). The CDR3 reads CASSARTGVDGTEAFF.

The chain links TRBV6-5 to TRBJ1-1. CDR1 MNHEY and CDR2 SVGAGI come from the germline V gene. This CDR3 contains 15 residues. The CDR3: CASSYGRAGGTEAFF.

CDR3 loop: CATLGEGSGGYTF. This rearrangement joins TRBV24-1 to TRBJ1-2; without DNA, the TCRdb call of TRBD1 cannot be checked. Germline CDR1 is KGHDR and CDR2 is SFDVKD. The length of the CDR3 is 13 residues.

The chain recombines TRBV7-2 with TRBJ2-1; TCRdb's D gene call, TRBD2, goes unchecked for lack of DNA. The germline V gene encodes CDR1 SGHTA and CDR2 FQGNSA. The CDR3 consists of 13 residues. The CDR3 sequence: CASSLGIAGMQFF.

The chain employs TRBV5-1 and TRBJ1-1. The CDR3 covers 14 residues. CDR1 is SGHRS and CDR2 is YFSETQ in the germline V gene. The CDR3 here is CASSLGPANTEAFF.

The chain has TRBV24-1 and TRBJ1-2. Germline values: CDR1 KGHDR, CDR2 SFDVKD. CDR3 size: 17 residues. This chain's CDR3 is CATSGGTETKPGYGYTF.

The chain joins TRBV5-1 to TRBJ2-5; the D call of TRBD2 rests on TCRdb alone, since no DNA is present to check it. The germline V gene has CDR1 SGHRS and CDR2 YFSETQ. The CDR3 is 16 residues long. CDR3 amino acids: CASSPTRLAAEETQYF.

The rearrangement links TRBV9 to TRBJ2-3; lacking DNA, the TRBD2 call made by TCRdb goes unchecked. The germline gives CDR1 SGDLS, CDR2 YYNGEE. This CDR3 spans 16 amino acids. Here the CDR3 reads CASSPRLAGRPDTQYF.

This chain links TRBV7-2 with TRBJ2-5; TCRdb selects TRBD1, and the lack of DNA leaves this call unchecked. The CDR3 has 16 residues. Per germline, CDR1 SGHTA and CDR2 FQGNSA. CDR3: CASSPYPQGAKETQYF.

The chain uses TRBV12-3 or TRBV12-4 and TRBJ2-2. The CDR3 extends over 13 amino acids. The CDR3 reads CASSLLGSGELFF.

The chain links TRBV19 to TRBJ1-5; TCRdb selects TRBD1, and the lack of DNA leaves this call unchecked. CDR3 length equals 16 residues. The germline V gene encodes CDR1 LNHDA and CDR2 SQIVND (reference sequence). CDR3 in amino acids: CASKAGGAYSNQPQHF.

The V gene is TRBV9, the J gene TRBJ2-7. From germline, CDR1 is SGDLS and CDR2 YYNGEE. The CDR3 spans 15 residues. CDR3 sequence: CASSVGGDGTYEQYF.

The CDR3 loop is CASKELPSSYNEQFF. The chain carries TRBV2 and TRBJ2-1. Germline CDR1 reads SNHLY; CDR2 reads FYNNEI. The CDR3 consists of 15 residues.

The V call is TRBV5-1, the J call TRBJ2-7; TCRdb designates TRBD2, a call that cannot be tested without DNA. The CDR3 extends over 14 amino acids. In germline, CDR1 is SGHRS, CDR2 YFSETQ. CDR3 amino acids: CASSLSGGLEEQYF.

The rearrangement uses TRBV5-1 and TRBJ2-7; TCRdb selects TRBD2, and the lack of DNA leaves this call unchecked. CDR3 length equals 15 residues. Germline-derived CDR1 and CDR2 are SGHRS and YFSETQ. CDR3 sequence: CASTKGLAGTYEQYF.

The chain couples TRBV18 to TRBJ1-2; there is no DNA to check the TCRdb D call of TRBD1. The V gene's germline CDR1 is KGHSH and CDR2 LQKENI. This CDR3 contains 15 residues. This CDR3 is CASSPLSAGNYGYTF.

V gene TRBV25-1 combines with J gene TRBJ2-7; TCRdb proposes TRBD1, but this gene call is untestable without DNA. CDR1 MGHDK and CDR2 SYGVNS come from the germline V gene. The CDR3 runs to 12 residues. This CDR3 is CAGSAGAYEQYF.

The rearrangement links TRBV30 to TRBJ1-1; TCRdb indicates TRBD1, and absent DNA this call remains unverified. The germline gives CDR1 GTSNPN, CDR2 SVGIG (reference sequence). The CDR3 is 12 amino acids. The CDR3 reads CAWIVGGLEAFF.

V gene TRBV7-2 combines with J gene TRBJ2-7. The CDR3 is made up of 14 amino acids. CDR1 SGHTA and CDR2 FQGNSA come from the germline V gene. The CDR3 is CACSLAARDYEQYF. Combining the CDR3 with reference TRBV7-2 and TRBJ2-7 gives the whole variable domain GAGVSQSPSNKVTEKGKDVELRCDPISGHTALYWYRQSLGQGLEFLIYFQGNSAPDKSGLPSDRFSAERTGGSVSTLTIQRTQQEDSAVYLCACSLAARDYEQYFGPGTRLTVT.

The V call is TRBV7-9, the J call TRBJ2-5; the TRBD1 assignment by TCRdb is unverifiable without DNA. The CDR3 length is 11 residues. CDR1 and CDR2 (germline): SEHNR, FQNEAQ (reference sequence). The CDR3: CASSTQGFQYF. Using reference TRBV7-9 and TRBJ2-5 for the parts outside the CDR3, the full variable domain is DTGVSQNPRHKITKRGQNVTFRCDPISEHNRLYWYRQTLGQGPEFLTYFQNEAQLEKSRLLSDRFSAERPKGSFSTLEIQRTEQGDSAMYLCASSTQGFQYFGPGTRLLVL.

The genes are TRBV19 and TRBJ1-5; TCRdb lists TRBD1, though no DNA is available to test this call. The CDR3 consists of 16 residues. CDR1 and CDR2 from the germline V gene are LNHDA and SQIVND (reference sequence). The CDR3 region is CASSMEGVVVRQPQHF.

The rearrangement uses TRBV18 and TRBJ2-7. The length of the CDR3 is 15 residues. Germline V gene data show CDR1 as KGHSH and CDR2 as LQKENI. This chain's CDR3 is CASSPRDSLSYEQYF.

The chain carries TRBV7-2 and TRBJ1-5; no DNA is available, so the TRBD1 call from TCRdb remains unchecked. CDR3 length: 15 amino acids. CDR1 and CDR2 from the germline V gene are SGHTA and FQGNSA. CDR3 sequence reads: CASSSGTGRWRAQHF.

The CDR3 region is CSARDLRRSSYEQYF. The chain links TRBV20-1 to TRBJ2-7. CDR1 is DFQATT, CDR2 SNEGSKA, per germline (reference sequence). This CDR3 comprises 15 residues.

The CDR3 sequence is CSARPGTGKVNDGYTF. This chain uses TRBV20-1 with TRBJ1-2; TCRdb gives TRBD1 as the D gene, but with no DNA this cannot be confirmed. The CDR3 is made up of 16 amino acids. Germline V gene data show CDR1 as DFQATT and CDR2 as SNEGSKA (reference sequence).

The rearrangement uses TRBV3-1 and TRBJ2-5; lacking DNA, the TRBD1 call made by TCRdb goes unchecked. The germline gives CDR1 LGHDT, CDR2 YNNKEL (reference sequence). The CDR3 totals 14 residues. CDR3 residues: CASSRGSSKETQYF.

The gene calls are TRBV3-1 and TRBJ2-1; with no DNA, the TCRdb D assignment of TRBD1 cannot be verified. CDR1 and CDR2 from the germline V gene are LGHDT and YNNKEL (reference sequence). CDR3 size: 14 residues. The CDR3 sequence: CASSPSGDSGEQFF.

The rearrangement links TRBV5-1 to TRBJ2-2; TCRdb gives TRBD1 as the D gene, but with no DNA this cannot be confirmed. This CDR3 comprises 15 residues. Germline V lookup: CDR1 SGHRS, CDR2 YFSETQ. CDR3 sequence: CASWGVDGGTGELFF.

The rearrangement uses TRBV5-6 and TRBJ2-1; checking the TCRdb D call of TRBD1 is not possible without DNA. Germline V CDR1 and CDR2: SGHDT, YYEEEE. This CDR3 has 16 amino acids. CDR3 in amino acids: CASSQTTDRRGNEQFF.